This T cell receptor (beta chain) was documented in a study of control samples from healthy donors and cancer patients. Germline values: CDR1 SGHVS, CDR2 FQNEAQ. The CDR3 is made up of 16 amino acids. V was shortened by 5 bases and J by 3 bases, with 20 bases between the two germline ends. Libraries were prepared by immunoSEQ multiplex PCR; TCRdb keeps only in-frame clonotypes and omits some of them. The profile shows 60,000 or so clones, 88% of them singletons. The J gene is TRBJ2-7, the V gene TRBV7-8, with D perhaps TRBD1 (6 bases). This clonotype was sampled from a man aged 50 to 59 in good health. Specimen: blood. CDR3 in amino acids: CASSRDKTGRSYEQYF. CDR3 DNA: TGTGCCAGCAGCCGGGATAAGACAGGACGGAGCTACGAGCAGTACTTC. Together with reference TRBV7-8 and TRBJ2-7, the CDR3 gives the full variable domain: GAGVSQSPRYKVAKRGQDVALRCDPISGHVSLFWYQQALGQGPEFLTYFQNEAQLDKSGLPSDRFFAERPEGSVSTLKIQRTQQEDSAVYLCASSRDKTGRSYEQYFGPGTRLTVT.